These 2 T cell receptor beta chains share one sample of origin, sequenced in a study of cytomegalovirus exposure and HLA in healthy donors. 13 Jbeta primers and 60 Vbeta primers were used for the PCR. Here immunoSEQ multiplex PCR was the method, and the copy in TCRdb shows in-frame clones only, minus some. This table holds under 75,000 clones. Sample: PBMCs. Source of these receptors: a female donor in good health and CMV-seropositive.

V is TRBV4-3 and J is TRBJ2-7; no reliable D call. This CDR3 is built from 17 residues. Trimming removed 4 bases at V and 4 bases at J, with 23 bases between. CDR1 is LGHNA, CDR2 YSLEER, per germline. CDR3 sequence reads: CASSLGLTEPIAYEQYF. The CDR3 nucleotides are TGCGCCAGCAGCCTTGGGCTAACAGAGCCCATCGCGTACGAGCAGTACTTC.

As regards this clone: Germline is not matched at one junction end, which may reflect a read error. The CDR3 nucleotides read TGTGCCTGGAGAACAGGCTCTGGTAATTCACACCTCCACTTT. It yields the protein CAWRTGSGNSHLHF. V gene TRBV30 combines with J gene TRBJ1-6; D is perhaps TRBD1 (5 bases). Germline V gene lookup returns CDR1 GTSNPN and CDR2 SVGIG (reference sequence). The CDR3 is 14 residues long.